A selection of T cell receptor beta chains follows, all from one sample in a study of blood T cell repertoires in COVID-19. Profiled with immunoSEQ multiplex PCR; TCRdb holds only in-frame clones, not every one. This table holds over 350,000 clones, 88% found once. The sequencing sample was made of PBMCs or T cells enriched from blood (not recorded which). These receptors all stem from a woman aged 18-35 years who had recovered from COVID-19. Each CDR3 is given with its conserved first and last residue. A D gene is named only where the DNA matches it firmly. Some rows have no size entry. The others give once, few or many, or a class for an expanded clone.

size,J,D,V,CDR3,DNA
NA,TRBJ2-5,TRBD1,TRBV6-5,CASSYRGRETQYF,TGTGCCAGCAGCTACAGGGGTAGGGAGACCCAGTACTTC
once,TRBJ2-5,NA,TRBV3-1/TRBV3-2,CASSPSFRGSPEQETQYF,TGTGCCAGCAGCCCCAGTTTTAGGGGGTCGCCGGAGCAAGAGACCCAGTACTTC
NA,TRBJ2-7,NA,TRBV4-3,CASSQDRVGPAYEQYF,TGCGCCAGCAGCCAAGATCGGGTGGGGCCTGCCTACGAGCAGTACTTC
NA,TRBJ1-5,TRBD1,TRBV10-1,CASSGDRGHDQPQHF,TGCGCCAGCAGTGGAGACAGGGGGCATGATCAGCCCCAGCATTTT
NA,TRBJ2-7,NA,TRBV5-6,CASSLVADYEQYF,TGTGCCAGCAGCTTGGTGGCTGACTACGAGCAGTACTTC
NA,TRBJ2-1,TRBD1,TRBV10-1,CASSAYRDSYYNEQFF,TGCGCCAGCAGCGCATATCGGGACAGCTACTACAATGAGCAGTTCTTC
few,TRBJ1-5,NA,TRBV6-5,CASSYAGDRQPQHF,TGTGCCAGCAGCTACGCAGGGGACCGGCAGCCCCAGCATTTT
NA,TRBJ1-5,NA,TRBV4-1,CASSQGGTPQHF,TGCGCCAGCAGCCAAGGCGGGACGCCCCAGCATTTT
NA,TRBJ2-5,NA,TRBV10-1,CASSVSRGAFETQYF,TGCGCCAGCAGTGTATCCAGGGGCGCCTTCGAGACCCAGTACTTC
NA,TRBJ2-7,NA,TRBV30,CAGLNGGRLDEQYF,TGTGCCGGGCTAAACGGGGGTAGGTTGGACGAGCAGTACTTC
NA,TRBJ2-2,TRBD2,TRBV9,CASSTPLAGITGELFF,TGTGCCAGCAGCACCCCCCTAGCGGGGATCACCGGGGAGCTGTTTTTT
NA,TRBJ2-3,NA,TRBV5-8,CASSLVYSSSTDTQYF,TGTGCCAGCAGCTTGGTATACTCTTCTAGCACAGATACGCAGTATTTT
NA,TRBJ2-7,TRBD1,TRBV5-5,CASMDRLHEQYF,TGTGCCAGTATGGACAGGCTCCACGAGCAGTACTTC
NA,TRBJ1-5,NA,TRBV19,CASSNLGMGHQPQHF,TGTGCCAGTAGTAATCTAGGTATGGGTCATCAGCCCCAGCATTTT
NA,TRBJ1-1,NA,TRBV9,CASSASGSTEAFF,TGTGCCAGCAGCGCCTCAGGGTCCACTGAAGCTTTCTTT
NA,TRBJ1-2,NA,TRBV19,CASSMRADYGYTF,TGTGCCAGTAGTATGAGGGCTGACTATGGCTACACCTTC
few,TRBJ1-6,NA,TRBV6-2/TRBV6-3,CASSYVQGQSPLHF,TGTGCCAGCAGTTACGTACAGGGCCAATCACCCCTCCACTTT